This T cell receptor (beta chain) came from a study of blood T cells in healthy people across ages. For the study at large: Capture via template switching afforded approximately one barcoded beta molecule per two T cells.

Remarks on this clonotype: The target antigen is unknown.

Study-level results: When set beside aged donors, long-lived donors presented more naive CD4+ cells and higher diversity.

V was clipped by 4 bases and J by 5 bases, with 18 bases between them. The V gene's germline CDR1 is MNHNS and CDR2 SASEGT. This CDR3 is built from 16 residues. Each donor supplied around 9.6 milliliters of peripheral blood. Alongside a J-beta primer mix, a sample-barcoded 5' primer served in a second PCR lasting roughly 6 to 11 cycles. Each cDNA molecule received a tag from a template-switch adaptor that had 12 random nucleotides. MiXCR, run by TCRdb on the 5' RACE reads, gives a single entry per CDR3 protein. Among 540,000 or so distinct CDR3 sequences listed, 24% were seen once. The same data also contributed to another study, on T cells of mothers and their children.

The chain employs TRBV6-1 and TRBJ2-1; D possibly uses TRBD1 or TRBD2 (5 bases each). Sample: blood. The TCR was taken from a boy aged 5-17 years in good health. CDR3 bases: TGTGCCAGCAGTGTCTCCGGGACGGAAAAGGACAATGAGCAGTTCTTC. Translation gives CASSVSGTEKDNEQFF.